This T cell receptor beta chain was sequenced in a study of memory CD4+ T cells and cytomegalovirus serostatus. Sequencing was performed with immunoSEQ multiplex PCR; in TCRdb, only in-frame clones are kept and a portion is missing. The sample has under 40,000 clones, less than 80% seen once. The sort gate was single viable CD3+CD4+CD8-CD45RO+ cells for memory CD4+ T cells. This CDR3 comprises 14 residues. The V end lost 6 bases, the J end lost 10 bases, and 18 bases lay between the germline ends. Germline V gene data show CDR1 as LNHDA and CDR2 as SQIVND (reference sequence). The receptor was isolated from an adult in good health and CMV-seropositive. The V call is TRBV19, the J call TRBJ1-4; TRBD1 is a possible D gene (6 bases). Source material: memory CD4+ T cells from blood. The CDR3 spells CASSSGQGSGKLFF. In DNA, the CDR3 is TGTGCCAGTAGCTCAGGTCAGGGGAGTGGAAAACTGTTTTTT.